Below, one T cell receptor beta chain is given with its context. What it binds is unknown. The sample belongs to a study of human T cells and chemical hapten exposure. Study-wide background: Sensitization involved placing 2% DPC onto a roughly 2 cm by roughly 2 cm region of upper inner arm skin. The study's findings and limits: With alopecia, donors may have immune responses unlike healthy people's.

Per the germline V gene, CDR1 is SGHKS and CDR2 is YYEKEE (reference sequence). J lost 6 bases, V lost 4 bases, and 7 bases had no gene match. There are 14 residues in the CDR3. Time point defined: patch test 3, about 24 weeks after DPC sensitization. The treatment was: therapeutic diphenylcyclopropenone sensitization with weekly scalp DPC. TCRdb recomputed calls from the RACE reads with MiXCR, one row per CDR3 protein. The sample contains more than 150,000 distinct CDR3 sequences, around 25% of which appear only once. Source: whole blood, taken in connection with sensitization to the hapten diphenylcyclopropenone (DPC). The chain employs TRBV5-5 and TRBJ1-2, with 9 bases that match TRBD1. The origin of this receptor is a woman between 40 and 55 years old with alopecia areata. Some clones in this sample may be carry-over from other donors' samples. The CDR3 sequence is CASSPDRGEDGYTF. The CDR3 DNA is TGTGCCAGCAGCCCGGACAGGGGAGAAGATGGCTACACCTTC.